What follows are 28 T cell receptor beta chains derived from one specimen sequenced in a study of response to subunit inactivated influenza vaccine. TCRdb called the RT-PCR reads again in MiXCR, with one record for every CDR3 protein. The sample consists of about 540,000 distinct CDR3 sequences, approximately 22% of them appearing once. The same data also went into a second study, on T cells expressing NK-cell markers. That source reports: Beta-chain TCR cDNA was generated via 5'RACE template switching with UMIs.

The sample was CD4+ T cells sorted from PBMCs, taken 11 to 12 days after vaccination. The source is a middle-aged man who received an inactivated influenza vaccine.

In this sample, this clonotype turned up a few times. The chain carries TRBV24-1 and TRBJ2-1; 8 nucleotides align to TRBD1. The germline CDR1 and CDR2 sequences are KGHDR and SFDVKD. J lost 0 bases, V lost 6 bases, and 9 bases had no gene match. This CDR3 is 17 amino acids long. The CDR3 bases are TGTGCCACCAGTACCTCCGGGACAGGACGCTCCTACAATGAGCAGTTCTTC. Translation gives CATSTSGTGRSYNEQFF.

The chain couples TRBV12-5 to TRBJ2-3; 9 bases line up with TRBD2. Germline-derived CDR1 and CDR2 are LGHNT and FRNRAP. V dropped 2 bases and J dropped 0; count of bases not matched to a gene: 12. This CDR3 is built from 19 residues. CDR3 region: CASGLSSGALPLSTDTQYF. The CDR3 DNA reads as TGTGCTAGTGGTTTGTCTAGCGGGGCACTCCCCCTTAGCACAGATACGCAGTATTTT.

This clonotype was seen only a few times. The chain uses TRBV5-1 and TRBJ1-2; no clear D. Germline-derived CDR1 and CDR2 are SGHRS and YFSETQ. Trimming left V 0 bases short and J 0 bases short, with 6 bases between. The CDR3 is 14 residues long. The CDR3 DNA is TGCGCCAGCAGCTTGGACGAAACTAACTATGGCTACACCTTC. Encoded protein: CASSLDETNYGYTF.

The J gene is TRBJ2-5, the V gene TRBV20-1, with 12 bases matching TRBD2. The CDR3 contains 15 residues. Germline V gene data show CDR1 as DFQATT and CDR2 as SNEGSKA (reference sequence). Trimming removed 6 bases from V and 9 bases from J; junction bases left unmatched: 14. CDR3 sequence (DNA): TGCAGTGCAGCTCCTCCTAGCGGGGGGGCGGGGGCCCAGTACTTC. Protein: CSAAPPSGGAGAQYF.

The chain employs TRBV12-3 or TRBV12-4 and TRBJ2-7, with 7 bases identical to TRBD1. CDR3 length: 15 amino acids. Unmatched junction bases numbered 8, after V lost 4 bases and J lost 2 bases. The CDR3 region is CASSSRGQPPYEQYF. The CDR3 nucleotides read TGTGCCAGCAGTTCCCGGGGACAGCCACCCTACGAGCAGTACTTC.

The rearrangement links TRBV24-1 to TRBJ2-3; perhaps TRBD2 as D (6 bases). The germline CDR1 and CDR2 sequences are KGHDR and SFDVKD. V lost 3 bases and J lost 3, with 9 bases in between. The CDR3 is 14 amino acids. The CDR3 here is CATSDPGGTDTQYF. The CDR3 DNA follows: TGTGCCACCAGTGATCCCGGAGGGACAGATACGCAGTATTTT.

This clonotype has ten or more counts. The chain is built from TRBV7-2 and TRBJ1-3; D might be TRBD1 (5 bases). V was trimmed by 3 bases and J by 8 bases, leaving 14 bases between them. The CDR3 is 14 amino acids. CDR1 and CDR2 from the germline V gene are SGHTA and FQGNSA. This CDR3 is CASSFGVMGDTIYF. For the CDR3, the DNA is TGTGCCAGCAGCTTTGGGGTTATGGGGGACACCATATATTTT.

V usage is TRBV6-1 and J usage is TRBJ1-4, with TRBD1 matching over 7 bases. With V trimmed by 5 bases and J by 7 bases, 13 bases remained unmatched. CDR1 and CDR2 from the germline V gene are MNHNS and SASEGT. The CDR3 length is 16 residues. In nucleotides, the CDR3 is TGTGCCAGCAGTCCTGACAGGGAGTTTGTCACTGAAAAACTGTTTTTT. Its protein product is CASSPDREFVTEKLFF.

The rearrangement links TRBV7-8 to TRBJ1-2; D gene ambiguous. The CDR3 totals 13 residues. Germline CDR1 is SGHVS and CDR2 is FQNEAQ. Deletions cut 1 base from V and 6 bases from J, with 9 bases between. CDR3 loop: CASSLGSGNGYTF. The CDR3 bases are TGTGCCAGCAGCTTAGGGTCCGGGAATGGCTACACCTTC.

There are a few counts of this clonotype. The chain recombines TRBV6-1 with TRBJ2-2; TRBD1 agrees at 7 bases. CDR3 length: 15 amino acids. Germline V lookup: CDR1 MNHNS, CDR2 SASEGT. V lost 6 bases and J lost 6; bases outside the gene matches: 10. The CDR3 coding sequence is TGTGCCAGCAGCCGCACGGACAGGAATCCCGGGGAGCTGTTTTTT. It codes for CASSRTDRNPGELFF.

This chain links TRBV9 with TRBJ2-2; D may be TRBD1 (5 bases). The CDR3 has 15 residues. V was shortened by 0 bases and J by 1 base, with 7 bases between the two germline ends. CDR1 and CDR2 (germline): SGDLS, YYNGEE. The CDR3 protein is CASSVVQGNTGELFF. Written as DNA, the CDR3 is TGTGCCAGCAGCGTAGTCCAGGGGAACACCGGGGAGCTGTTTTTT.

The chain links TRBV6-2 or TRBV6-3 to TRBJ2-5; the D is unclear. The CDR3 loop spans 15 amino acids. Per the germline V gene, CDR1 is MNHEY and CDR2 is SVGEGT. Trimming pared 4 bases from V and 4 bases from J, leaving 16 bases between. The CDR3: CASSSHDSVGETQYF. CDR3 coding DNA: TGTGCCAGCAGTTCCCATGACTCGGTCGGAGAGACCCAGTACTTC.

V and J are TRBV24-1 and TRBJ2-3, with unresolved D. The CDR3 contains 13 residues. Germline assignment: CDR1 KGHDR and CDR2 SFDVKD. Trimming took off 6 bases at V and 2 bases at J, with 8 bases between the two ends. Written as DNA, the CDR3 is TGTGCCACCAGTCCGCCCTTCACAGATACGCAGTATTTT. This encodes CATSPPFTDTQYF.

Only a few counts were recorded for this clonotype. CDR3 bases: TGTGCCAGCAGTACCCAGGGGGCTCTTCGAAACACCATATATTTT. Translated, it gives CASSTQGALRNTIYF. The gene calls are TRBV5-5 and TRBJ1-3, with TRBD1 identical over 8 bases. Germline lookup yields CDR1 SGHKS and CDR2 YYEKEE (reference sequence). There are 15 residues in the CDR3. With V trimmed by 5 bases and J by 5 bases, 9 bases remained unmatched.

This clonotype appeared a few times. The chain links TRBV3-1 to TRBJ1-1; D is ambiguous. The ends were cut back, 2 bases at V and 2 bases at J, with 6 bases in the middle. Germline-derived CDR1 and CDR2 are LGHDT and YNNKEL (reference sequence). The CDR3 sequence is 13 residues long. The CDR3 region is CASSQNLNTEAFF. In DNA form, the CDR3 reads TGTGCCAGCAGCCAAAACCTTAACACTGAAGCTTTCTTT.

This clonotype was seen a few times. CDR3 nucleotides: TGTGCCAGCAGCACGACCGGGACAGAAGAGACCCAGTACTTC. Translating gives CASSTTGTEETQYF. The chain couples TRBV7-3 to TRBJ2-5, with TRBD1 identical over 7 bases. The CDR3 is 14 residues long. Trimming took 5 bases from V and 3 from J; bases not matched to a gene: 6. Germline CDR1 and CDR2: SGHTA and FQGTGA.

The gene calls are TRBV7-2 and TRBJ1-1; 10 bases fit TRBD1. Trimming removed 3 bases from V and 0 bases from J; junction bases left unmatched: 1. Germline V CDR1 and CDR2: SGHTA, FQGNSA. There are 15 residues in the CDR3. The CDR3, as DNA: TGTGCCAGCAGCTTGGGGACAGGGGTGAACACTGAAGCTTTCTTT. Translating it yields CASSLGTGVNTEAFF.

This clonotype was picked up a small number of times. The V gene is TRBV20-1, the J gene TRBJ2-5; D unresolved. Germline CDR1 DFQATT, CDR2 SNEGSKA (reference sequence). Trimming took off 0 bases at V and 2 bases at J, with 13 bases between the two ends. The CDR3 is 15 residues long. The CDR3 DNA follows: TGCAGTGCTAGAGAACTGGCGTTTTCACAAGAGACCCAGTACTTC. Amino acid sequence: CSARELAFSQETQYF.

The V gene is TRBV10-3, the J gene TRBJ2-7; D remains unclear. In germline, CDR1 is ENHRY, CDR2 SYGVKD. The CDR3 consists of 13 residues. The V gene lost 3 bases and the J gene lost 1 base, with 7 bases spanning the gap. This chain's CDR3 is CAISDTVSYEQYF. The CDR3 DNA is TGTGCCATCAGTGATACGGTATCCTACGAGCAGTACTTC.

The genes are TRBV5-6 and TRBJ2-2; possible D gene TRBD2, 6 bases. The CDR3 consists of 15 residues. V was trimmed by 0 bases and J by 4 bases, leaving 10 bases between them. Germline CDR1 is SGHDT and CDR2 is YYEEEE. CDR3 in DNA: TGTGCCAGCAGCTTGGATCTGGGGGGCACCGGGGAGCTGTTTTTT. Amino acids: CASSLDLGGTGELFF.

This clonotype was counted a few times. The chain couples TRBV20-1 to TRBJ2-2; D gene ambiguous. CDR3 length: 12 amino acids. CDR1 is DFQATT and CDR2 is SNEGSKA in the germline V gene (reference sequence). Trimming took 3 bases from V and 2 from J, leaving 4 bases between them. DNA for the CDR3: TGCAGTGCTAGGACAAACACCGGGGAGCTGTTTTTT. It encodes CSARTNTGELFF.

The chain has TRBV29-1 and TRBJ2-3; tentatively, D is TRBD1 or TRBD2 (6 bases each). Trimming pared 6 bases from V and 2 bases from J, leaving 12 bases between. CDR1 SQVTM and CDR2 ANQGSEA come from the germline V gene. CDR3 size: 13 residues. CDR3 in DNA: TGCAGCGTGCGGGACACCCCCACAGATACGCAGTATTTT. It specifies CSVRDTPTDTQYF.

The table lists this clonotype with many counts. The CDR3 protein is CASSPNPGEQETQYF. In DNA, the CDR3 is TGTGCCAGCAGCCCAAATCCGGGGGAACAAGAGACCCAGTACTTC. The chain couples TRBV4-2 to TRBJ2-5, with D possibly matching TRBD2 (6 bases). Trimming removed 4 bases from V and 2 bases from J, with 14 bases in between. There are 15 residues in the CDR3. The V gene's germline CDR1 is LGHNA and CDR2 YNFKEQ.

V and J are TRBV10-3 and TRBJ2-7, with TRBD1 identical over 9 bases. The CDR3 runs 15 residues. The V and J ends lost 2 bases and 3 bases, in that order; junction bases with no gene match: 5. From germline, CDR1 is ENHRY and CDR2 SYGVKD. The CDR3 region is CAISERGQGVYEQYF. The CDR3 region has the DNA TGTGCCATCAGTGAGAGGGGACAGGGTGTCTACGAGCAGTACTTC.

This chain links TRBV24-1 with TRBJ2-5; 9 bases are shared with TRBD1. This CDR3 region has 15 residues. Losses at the gene ends were 3 bases for V and 5 bases for J; bases not matched to a gene: 6. Germline CDR1 and CDR2: KGHDR and SFDVKD. CDR3 sequence: CATSDPGQGGETQYF. In DNA form, the CDR3 reads TGTGCCACCAGTGATCCGGGACAGGGAGGGGAGACCCAGTACTTC.

This chain uses TRBV12-3 or TRBV12-4 with TRBJ2-3, with 7 bases that match TRBD1. The CDR3 spans 15 residues. V shed 6 bases and J 0 bases; nucleotides not matched to a gene: 6. CDR3 sequence (DNA): TGTGCCAGCAGCTTGGACAGGAGTAGCACAGATACGCAGTATTTT. Its translation: CASSLDRSSTDTQYF.

This clonotype was recorded a few times. The chain is built from TRBV5-1 and TRBJ2-1; D may be TRBD1 or TRBD2 (5 bases each). Trimming stripped 0 bases from V and 7 bases from J, with 11 bases between. Germline V lookup: CDR1 SGHRS, CDR2 YFSETQ. This CDR3 has 14 residues. Here the CDR3 DNA reads TGCGCCAGCAGCTTGGGGGACCCCATAAATGAGCAGTTCTTC. Amino acid sequence: CASSLGDPINEQFF.

The gene calls are TRBV29-1 and TRBJ1-1; D gene ambiguous. V shed 4 bases and J shed 2 bases, with 14 bases lying between them. In germline, CDR1 is SQVTM, CDR2 ANQGSEA. The CDR3 covers 14 residues. This CDR3 reads CSVAQPRDNTEAFF. CDR3 in DNA: TGCAGCGTTGCCCAACCCCGAGATAACACTGAAGCTTTCTTT.